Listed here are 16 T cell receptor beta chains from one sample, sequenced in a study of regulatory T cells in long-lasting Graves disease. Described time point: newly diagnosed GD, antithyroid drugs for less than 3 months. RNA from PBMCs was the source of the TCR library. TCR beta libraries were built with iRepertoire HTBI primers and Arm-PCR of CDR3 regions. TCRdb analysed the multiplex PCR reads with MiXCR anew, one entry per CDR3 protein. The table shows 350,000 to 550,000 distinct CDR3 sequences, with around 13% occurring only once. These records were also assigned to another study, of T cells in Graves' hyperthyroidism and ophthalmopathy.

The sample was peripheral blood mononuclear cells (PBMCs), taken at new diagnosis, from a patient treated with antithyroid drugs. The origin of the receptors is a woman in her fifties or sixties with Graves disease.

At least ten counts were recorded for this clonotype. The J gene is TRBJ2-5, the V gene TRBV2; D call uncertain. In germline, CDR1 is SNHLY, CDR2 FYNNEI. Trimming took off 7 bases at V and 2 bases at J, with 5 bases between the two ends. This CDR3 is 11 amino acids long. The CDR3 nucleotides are TGTGCCAGCATTCTACAAGAGACCCAGTACTTC. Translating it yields CASILQETQYF.

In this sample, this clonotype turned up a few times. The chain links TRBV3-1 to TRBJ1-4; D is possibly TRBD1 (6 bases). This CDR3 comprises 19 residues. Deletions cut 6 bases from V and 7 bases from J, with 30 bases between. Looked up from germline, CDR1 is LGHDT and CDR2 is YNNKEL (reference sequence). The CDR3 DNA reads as TGTGCCAGCAGGGAGGGAGGACTGAAGATTCGGGGGGCGGCTGAAAAACTGTTTTTT. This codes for CASREGGLKIRGAAEKLFF.

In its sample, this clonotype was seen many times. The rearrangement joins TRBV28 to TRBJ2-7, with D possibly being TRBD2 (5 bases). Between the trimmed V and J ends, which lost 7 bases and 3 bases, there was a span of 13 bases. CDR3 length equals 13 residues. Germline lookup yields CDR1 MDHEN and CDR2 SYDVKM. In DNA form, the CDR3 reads TGTGCCAGCACCGGGGAATCCCACTACGAGCAGTACTTC. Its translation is CASTGESHYEQYF.

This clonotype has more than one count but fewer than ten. Here the CDR3 reads CASSRLAGDSSEQFF. In DNA, the CDR3 is TGTGCCAGTAGTCGACTAGCGGGTGATAGTAGTGAGCAGTTCTTC. The chain recombines TRBV19 with TRBJ2-1, with TRBD2 identical over 10 bases. The CDR3 totals 15 residues. Trimming took 5 bases from V and 9 from J; bases not matched to a gene: 10. CDR1 LNHDA and CDR2 SQIVND come from the germline V gene (reference sequence).

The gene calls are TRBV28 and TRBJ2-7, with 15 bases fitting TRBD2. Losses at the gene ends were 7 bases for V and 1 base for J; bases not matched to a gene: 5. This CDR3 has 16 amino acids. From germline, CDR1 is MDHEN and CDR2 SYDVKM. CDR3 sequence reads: CASTGGLAGGSYEQYF. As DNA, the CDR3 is TGTGCCAGCACCGGCGGACTAGCGGGAGGGTCCTACGAGCAGTACTTC.

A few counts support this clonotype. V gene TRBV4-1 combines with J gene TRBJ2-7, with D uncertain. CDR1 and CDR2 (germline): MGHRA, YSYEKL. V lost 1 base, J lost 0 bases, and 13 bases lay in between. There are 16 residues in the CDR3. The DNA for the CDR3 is TGCGCCAGCAGCCAAGTTTTGCCTAGAAACTCCTACGAGCAGTACTTC. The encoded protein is CASSQVLPRNSYEQYF.

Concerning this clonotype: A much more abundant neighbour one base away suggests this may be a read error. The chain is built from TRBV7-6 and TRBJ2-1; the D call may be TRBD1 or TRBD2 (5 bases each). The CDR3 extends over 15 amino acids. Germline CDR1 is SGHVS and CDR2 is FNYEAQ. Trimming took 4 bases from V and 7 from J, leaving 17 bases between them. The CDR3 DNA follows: TGTGCCAGCAGCTCACCGGGACGCTCTCCTAATGAGCAGTTCTTC. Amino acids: CASSSPGRSPNEQFF.

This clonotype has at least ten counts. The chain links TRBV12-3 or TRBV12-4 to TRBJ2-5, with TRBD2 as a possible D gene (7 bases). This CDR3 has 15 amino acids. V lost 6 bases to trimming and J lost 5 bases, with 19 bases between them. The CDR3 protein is CASSPSTGGFETQYF. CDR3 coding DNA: TGTGCCAGCAGCCCGTCAACGGGGGGCTTCGAGACCCAGTACTTC.

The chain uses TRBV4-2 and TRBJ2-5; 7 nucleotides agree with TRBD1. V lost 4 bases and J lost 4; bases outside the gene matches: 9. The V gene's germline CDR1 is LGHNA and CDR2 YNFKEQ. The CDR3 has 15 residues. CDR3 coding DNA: TGTGCCAGCAGCCCACAAACAGGGGAGCGAGAGACCCAGTACTTC. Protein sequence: CASSPQTGERETQYF.

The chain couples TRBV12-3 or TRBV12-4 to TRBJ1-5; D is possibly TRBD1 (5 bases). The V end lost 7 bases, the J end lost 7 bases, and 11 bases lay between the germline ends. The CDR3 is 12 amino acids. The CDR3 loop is CASTQGIQPQHF. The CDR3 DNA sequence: TGTGCCAGCACCCAGGGTATCCAGCCCCAGCATTTT.

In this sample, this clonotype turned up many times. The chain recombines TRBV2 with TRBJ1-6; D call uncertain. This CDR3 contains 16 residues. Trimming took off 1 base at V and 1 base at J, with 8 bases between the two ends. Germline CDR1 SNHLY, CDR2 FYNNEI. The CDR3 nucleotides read TGTGCCAGCAGTGAAGGGTACGGATCCTATAATTCACCCCTCCACTTT. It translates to CASSEGYGSYNSPLHF.

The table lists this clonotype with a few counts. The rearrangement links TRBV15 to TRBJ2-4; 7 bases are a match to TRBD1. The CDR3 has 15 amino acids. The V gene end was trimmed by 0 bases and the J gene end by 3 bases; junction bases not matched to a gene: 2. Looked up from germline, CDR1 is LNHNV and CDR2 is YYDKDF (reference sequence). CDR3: CATSRDWTGKNIQYF. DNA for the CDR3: TGTGCCACCAGCAGAGATTGGACAGGCAAAAACATTCAGTACTTC. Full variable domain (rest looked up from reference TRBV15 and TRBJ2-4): DAMVIQNPRYQVTQFGKPVTLSCSQTLNHNVMYWYQQKSSQAPKLLFHYYDKDFNNEADTPDNFQSRRPNTSFCFLDIRSPGLGDTAMYLCATSRDWTGKNIQYFGAGTRLSVL.

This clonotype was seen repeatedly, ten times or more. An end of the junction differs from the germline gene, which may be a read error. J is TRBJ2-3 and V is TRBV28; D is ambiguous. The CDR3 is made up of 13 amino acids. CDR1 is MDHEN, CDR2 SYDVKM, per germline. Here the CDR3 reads CASSLSSTDTQYF. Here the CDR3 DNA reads TGTGCCAGCAGCTTATCAAGCACAGATACGCAGTATTTT.

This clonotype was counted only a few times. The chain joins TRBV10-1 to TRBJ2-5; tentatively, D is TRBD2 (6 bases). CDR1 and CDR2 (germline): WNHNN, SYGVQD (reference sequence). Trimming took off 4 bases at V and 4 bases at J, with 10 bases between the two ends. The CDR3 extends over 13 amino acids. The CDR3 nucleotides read TGCGCCAGCAGTGCCCGGGGAGGAGAGACCCAGTACTTC. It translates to CASSARGGETQYF.

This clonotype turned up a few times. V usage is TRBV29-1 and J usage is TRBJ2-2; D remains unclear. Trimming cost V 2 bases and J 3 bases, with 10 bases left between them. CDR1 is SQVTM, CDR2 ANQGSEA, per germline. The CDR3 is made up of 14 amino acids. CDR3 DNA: TGCAGCGTTGAACCGCTAGAAGACACCGGGGAGCTGTTTTTT. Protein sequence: CSVEPLEDTGELFF.

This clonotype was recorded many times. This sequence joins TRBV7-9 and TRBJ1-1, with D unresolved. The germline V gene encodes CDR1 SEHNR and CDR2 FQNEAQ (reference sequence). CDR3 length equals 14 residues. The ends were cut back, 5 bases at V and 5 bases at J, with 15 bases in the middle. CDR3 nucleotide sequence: TGTGCCAGCAGCCCTCACCTCGGGCGGACTGAAGCTTTCTTT. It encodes CASSPHLGRTEAFF.